This section outlines one TCR beta chain sequence together with its context. Germline V gene data show CDR1 as SNHLY and CDR2 as FYNNEI. V lost 7 bases, J lost 0 bases, and 7 bases lay in between. This CDR3 comprises 12 residues. Assay: immunoSEQ multiplex PCR; the TCRdb copy retains only in-frame clones and omits some. The sample gives about 300,000 clones, around 92% of which show up once; 1.5% to 2% is in the top ten. This sample is drawn from a study of blood T cell repertoires in COVID-19. Study-level information: T cells, B-cell-depleted T cells, or PBMCs provided the cDNA or gDNA that served as material.

V usage is TRBV2 and J usage is TRBJ2-7; D remains unclear. The sequence came from a woman between 25 and 40 years old with COVID-19, enrolled during active disease. The sample was peripheral blood. CDR3: CASTWSSYEQYF. The CDR3 DNA is TGTGCCAGCACGTGGAGCTCCTACGAGCAGTACTTC.